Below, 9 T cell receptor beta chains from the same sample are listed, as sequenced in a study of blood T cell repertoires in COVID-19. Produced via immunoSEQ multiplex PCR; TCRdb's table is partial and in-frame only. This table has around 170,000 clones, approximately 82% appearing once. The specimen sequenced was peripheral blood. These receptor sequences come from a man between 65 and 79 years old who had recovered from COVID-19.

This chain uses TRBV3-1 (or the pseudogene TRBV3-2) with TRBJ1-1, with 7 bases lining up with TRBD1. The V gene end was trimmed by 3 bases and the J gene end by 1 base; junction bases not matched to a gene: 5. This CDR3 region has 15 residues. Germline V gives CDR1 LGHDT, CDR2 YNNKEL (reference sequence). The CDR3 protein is CASSQKDRWNTEAFF. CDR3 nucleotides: TGTGCCAGCAGCCAGAAGGACAGGTGGAACACTGAAGCTTTCTTT.

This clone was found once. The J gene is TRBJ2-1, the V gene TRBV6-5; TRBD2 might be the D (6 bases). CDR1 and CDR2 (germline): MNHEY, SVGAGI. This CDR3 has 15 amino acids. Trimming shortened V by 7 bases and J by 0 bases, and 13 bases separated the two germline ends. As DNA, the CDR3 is TGTGCCAGCACGGTAGCGGTAAGCTCCTACAATGAGCAGTTCTTC. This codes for CASTVAVSSYNEQFF.

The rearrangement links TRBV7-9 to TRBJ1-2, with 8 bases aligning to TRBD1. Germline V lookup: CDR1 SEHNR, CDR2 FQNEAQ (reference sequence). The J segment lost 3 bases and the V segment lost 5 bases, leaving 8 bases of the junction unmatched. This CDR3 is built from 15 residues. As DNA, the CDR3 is TGTGCCAGCAGCCTCGGACAGGGAAACTACTATGGCTACACCTTC. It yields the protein CASSLGQGNYYGYTF.

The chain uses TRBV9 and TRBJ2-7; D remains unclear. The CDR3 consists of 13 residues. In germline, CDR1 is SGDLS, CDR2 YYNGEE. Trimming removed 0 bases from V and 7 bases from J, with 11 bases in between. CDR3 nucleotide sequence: TGTGCCAGCAGCGTAGACGGGTATGGAGAGCAGTACTTC. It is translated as CASSVDGYGEQYF. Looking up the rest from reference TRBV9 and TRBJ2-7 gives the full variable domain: DSGVTQTPKHLITATGQRVTLRCSPRSGDLSVYWYQQSLDQGLQFLIQYYNGEERAKGNILERFSAQQFPDLHSELNLSSLELGDSALYFCASSVDGYGEQYFGPGTRLTVT.

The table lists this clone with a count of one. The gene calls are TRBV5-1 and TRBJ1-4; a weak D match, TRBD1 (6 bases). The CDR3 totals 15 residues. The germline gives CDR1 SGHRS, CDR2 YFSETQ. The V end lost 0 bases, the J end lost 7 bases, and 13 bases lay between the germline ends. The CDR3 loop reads CASSLATGGGEKLFF. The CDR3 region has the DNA TGCGCCAGCAGCTTGGCCACGGGGGGCGGTGAAAAACTGTTTTTT.

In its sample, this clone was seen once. CDR3 sequence reads: CASSGQGFSTDTQYF. The CDR3 DNA reads as TGCGCCAGCAGCGGGCAGGGGTTTAGCACAGATACGCAGTATTTT. The chain carries TRBV5-1 and TRBJ2-3; D is perhaps TRBD1 (6 bases). The V gene's germline CDR1 is SGHRS and CDR2 YFSETQ. The CDR3 has 15 amino acids. V lost 4 bases and J lost 0, with 12 bases in between.

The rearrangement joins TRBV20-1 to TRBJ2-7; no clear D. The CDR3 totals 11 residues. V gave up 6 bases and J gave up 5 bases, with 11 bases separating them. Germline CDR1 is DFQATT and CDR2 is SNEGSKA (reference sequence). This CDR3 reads CSALLQDEQYF. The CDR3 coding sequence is TGCAGTGCCCTCCTTCAGGACGAGCAGTACTTC.

CDR3 in DNA: TGCGCCAGCAGCCCGCCGACGGGACAGGGCACCGGGGAGCTGTTTTTT. It translates to CASSPPTGQGTGELFF. The J gene is TRBJ2-2, the V gene TRBV4-3; 9 bases are shared with TRBD1. The length of the CDR3 is 16 residues. Trimming took 4 bases from V and 4 from J; bases not matched to a gene: 7. The germline V gene has CDR1 LGHNA and CDR2 YSLEER.

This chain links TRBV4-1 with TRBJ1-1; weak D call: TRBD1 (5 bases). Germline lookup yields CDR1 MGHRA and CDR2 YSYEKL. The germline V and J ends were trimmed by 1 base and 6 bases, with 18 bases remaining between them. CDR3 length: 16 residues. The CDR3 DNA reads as TGCGCCAGCAGCCAAGGTCCCCAAAGCGGGACCCCTGAAGCTTTCTTT. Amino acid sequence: CASSQGPQSGTPEAFF.